This T cell receptor beta chain was identified in a study of response to subunit inactivated influenza vaccine. In TCRdb, the RT-PCR reads were re-called with MiXCR into one record per CDR3 protein. This table holds some 550,000 distinct CDR3 sequences, roughly 25% found once. Germline CDR1 reads SGHTA; CDR2 reads FQGNSA. CDR3 length equals 13 residues. The V and J ends lost 5 bases and 2 bases respectively, with 7 bases between them. These sequences were also reported in another study, on T cells expressing NK-cell markers. This second study says: Beta-chain TCR cDNA was generated via 5'RACE template switching with UMIs. A range of about 1.0-8% of CD8+ T cells consisted of dominant NKG2C+ clonotypes in 5 to 7 donors. The CD3+CD56-NKG2C+ fraction was also led by these clonotypes in a few donors.

This sequence joins TRBV7-2 and TRBJ2-1, with D unclear. Sequenced material: CD4+ T cells sorted from PBMCs, taken 11 to 12 days after vaccination. This sequence was found in a man aged 50 to 59 who received an inactivated influenza vaccine. Here the CDR3 DNA reads TGTGCCAGCAGCCCCGCTCCCTACAATGAGCAGTTCTTC. It yields the protein CASSPAPYNEQFF.